This T cell receptor beta chain was recovered during a study of cytomegalovirus exposure and HLA in healthy donors. The CDR3 sequence is 15 residues long. The J segment lost 6 bases and the V segment lost 8 bases, leaving 12 bases of the junction unmatched. Germline CDR1 reads MNHNS; CDR2 reads SASEGT. Primers: 60 Vbeta forward and 13 Jbeta reverse. Some clones are missing from TCRdb's copy, which holds only in-frame ones; the method was immunoSEQ multiplex PCR. The sample shows more than 95,000 clones, and approximately 2% sits with its ten largest clones. The sequencing sample was made of PBMCs. The TCR comes from a man aged 40-49 years in good health and CMV-seronegative. J is TRBJ2-2 and V is TRBV6-1, with 7 nucleotides matching TRBD1. CDR3 residues: CASARDSIGPGELFF. The CDR3 coding sequence is TGTGCCAGCGCCCGGGACAGCATAGGCCCCGGGGAGCTGTTTTTT.